Below are 14 T cell receptor beta chains sequenced from a single sample in a study of cytomegalovirus exposure and HLA in healthy donors. Primers: 60 Vbeta forward and 13 Jbeta reverse. Measured with immunoSEQ multiplex PCR; TCRdb has only the in-frame clones, and not every one. This sample has 140,000 to 150,000 clones; about 80% occur once, and the top ten carry under 6%. The specimen was PBMCs. The receptor source for this set is a man in his forties in good health and CMV-seronegative.

Turning to this clone: Other DNA sequences in the same sample also yield this CDR3. The V and J genes are TRBV7-6 and TRBJ2-2; 8 bases are a match to TRBD1. CDR3 size: 16 residues. V shed 1 base, J shed 5 bases, and the junction held 6 bases outside the gene matches. Germline V CDR1 and CDR2: SGHVS, FNYEAQ. CDR3: CASSLGGTGGTGELFF. CDR3 DNA: TGTGCCAGCAGCTTAGGGGGGACAGGCGGAACCGGGGAGCTGTTTTTT.

The V and J genes are TRBV5-4 and TRBJ1-3; TRBD1 is a possible D gene (6 bases). The germline V gene has CDR1 SGHNT and CDR2 YYREEE (reference sequence). The V gene lost 0 bases and the J gene lost 5 bases, with 9 bases spanning the gap. This CDR3 has 14 residues. The CDR3 DNA sequence: TGTGCCAGCAGCTTGGGGGGGCTAAGAAACACCATATATTTT. Translation: CASSLGGLRNTIYF.

The chain links TRBV7-3 to TRBJ1-4; D might be TRBD1 (5 bases). The germline gives CDR1 SGHTA, CDR2 FQGTGA. This CDR3 is built from 17 residues. Deletions cut 1 base from V and 8 bases from J, with 20 bases between. This chain's CDR3 is CASSLKMGGPKREKLFF. CDR3 nucleotide sequence: TGTGCCAGCAGCTTAAAAATGGGGGGACCGAAAAGGGAAAAACTGTTTTTT.

Comment on this clone: Other DNA sequences in this sample translate to the same CDR3. The chain carries TRBV6-1 and TRBJ1-5; no firm D call. The germline V gene has CDR1 MNHNS and CDR2 SASEGT. V was clipped by 6 bases and J by 1 base, with 13 bases between them. There are 15 residues in the CDR3. The CDR3 loop reads CASRLSESSNQPQHF. The DNA for the CDR3 is TGTGCCAGCAGACTCAGCGAGTCCAGCAATCAGCCCCAGCATTTT.

V is TRBV30 and J is TRBJ1-5; no definite D call. The CDR3 is 14 residues long. CDR1 and CDR2 from the germline V gene are GTSNPN and SVGIG (reference sequence). Trimming cost V 2 bases and J 1 base, with 9 bases left between them. CDR3 in DNA: TGTGCCTGGAGTTCGGGGTCGAGCAATCAGCCCCAGCATTTT. It specifies CAWSSGSSNQPQHF.

The chain carries TRBV25-1 and TRBJ1-2; no definite D call. Germline CDR1 and CDR2: MGHDK and SYGVNS. Deletions cut 6 bases from V and 2 bases from J, with 10 bases between. The CDR3 runs to 13 residues. The CDR3 is CASRGGSNYGYTF. The DNA for the CDR3 is TGTGCCAGCAGGGGAGGGTCCAACTATGGCTACACCTTC.

This clone was observed a handful of times. The chain couples TRBV5-4 to TRBJ1-1; D uncertain. Germline V CDR1 and CDR2: SGHNT, YYREEE (reference sequence). Trimming left V 4 bases short and J 0 bases short, with 10 bases between. This CDR3 contains 14 residues. CDR3 residues: CASSKTRMNTEAFF. CDR3 in DNA: TGTGCCAGCAGCAAGACAAGAATGAACACTGAAGCTTTCTTT.

The chain couples TRBV7-8 to TRBJ2-3; perhaps TRBD1 as D (6 bases). Looked up from germline, CDR1 is SGHVS and CDR2 is FQNEAQ. The V and J ends lost 3 bases and 0 bases respectively, with 13 bases between them. The CDR3 sequence is 16 residues long. CDR3 in DNA: TGTGCCAGCAGCTTCCTGGCCGGGACAAGCACAGATACGCAGTATTTT. Protein: CASSFLAGTSTDTQYF.

The chain links TRBV11-1 to TRBJ1-1, with TRBD1 identical over 9 bases. CDR1 is SGHAT and CDR2 is FQDESV in the germline V gene (reference sequence). CDR3 length: 15 amino acids. V gave up 5 bases and J gave up 8 bases; unmatched junction bases: 12. The CDR3 spells CASSRARTGAFEAFF. The DNA of the CDR3 is TGTGCCAGCAGCCGGGCCCGGACAGGGGCGTTCGAAGCTTTCTTT.

This clone has just a few counts. The CDR3 here is CASSVSYYEQYF. CDR3 nucleotides: TGTGCCAGCAGTGTGTCGTATTACGAGCAGTACTTC. The chain links TRBV6-1 to TRBJ2-7; D not certain. Germline lookup yields CDR1 MNHNS and CDR2 SASEGT. V lost 4 bases to trimming and J lost 4 bases, with 8 bases between them. The CDR3 totals 12 residues.

This sequence joins TRBV6-4 and TRBJ2-2; no clear D. With 8 bases removed from V and 5 bases from J, the gap between germline ends came to 15 bases. Germline CDR1 reads MRHNA; CDR2 reads SNTAGT. There are 14 residues in the CDR3. CDR3 sequence reads: CASQSSPGTGELFF. CDR3 bases: TGTGCCAGCCAGAGCAGCCCCGGGACCGGGGAGCTGTTTTTT.

The V and J genes are TRBV9 and TRBJ2-1, with 9 bases fitting TRBD2. Per germline, CDR1 SGDLS and CDR2 YYNGEE. Trimming at V came to 4 bases and at J to 8 bases, leaving 10 bases not matched to a gene. CDR3 length: 15 residues. CDR3 DNA sequence: TGTGCCAGCAGCCCAGTAGCGGGGGCCAGAGATGAGCAGTTCTTC. Protein product: CASSPVAGARDEQFF.

The chain joins TRBV11-3 to TRBJ2-5, with D tentatively TRBD2 (6 bases). CDR3 length equals 17 residues. Trimming took off 0 bases at V and 2 bases at J, with 16 bases between the two ends. Germline loops: CDR1 SGHNT, CDR2 YENEEA. CDR3 sequence: CASSLDSSFGGQETQYF. The DNA for the CDR3 is TGTGCCAGCAGCTTAGATTCATCTTTTGGGGGGCAAGAGACCCAGTACTTC.

The CDR3 spells CASRQDRGLRANEQFF. CDR3 coding DNA: TGCGCCAGCAGACAAGACAGGGGCTTAAGGGCCAATGAGCAGTTCTTC. This chain uses TRBV10-2 with TRBJ2-1; 8 positions match TRBD1. The germline V gene encodes CDR1 WSHSY and CDR2 SAAADI. The V segment lost 6 bases and the J segment 6 bases; nucleotides outside the gene matches: 13. The CDR3 extends over 16 amino acids.